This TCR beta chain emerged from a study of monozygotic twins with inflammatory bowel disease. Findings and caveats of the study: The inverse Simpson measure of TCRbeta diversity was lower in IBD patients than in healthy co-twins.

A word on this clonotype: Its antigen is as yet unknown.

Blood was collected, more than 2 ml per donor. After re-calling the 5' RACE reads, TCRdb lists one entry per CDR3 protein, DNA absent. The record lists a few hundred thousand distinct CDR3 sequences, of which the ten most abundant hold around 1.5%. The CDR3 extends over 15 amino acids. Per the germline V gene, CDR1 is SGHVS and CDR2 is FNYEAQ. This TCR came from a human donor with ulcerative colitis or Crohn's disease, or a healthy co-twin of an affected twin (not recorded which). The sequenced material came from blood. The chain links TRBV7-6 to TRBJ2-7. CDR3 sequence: CASSLVYDGPYEQYF.